This T cell receptor (beta chain) was sequenced in a study of control samples from healthy donors and cancer patients. TCRdb's table, derived via immunoSEQ multiplex PCR, lists solely in-frame clones and lacks some. The sample carries about 140,000 clones, 89% recorded once. The sequencing input was blood. This sequence was found in a young man in good health.

CDR3 sequence: CATSDTYPGSGELFF. The CDR3 nucleotides are TGTGCCACCAGTGACACATACCCGGGATCCGGGGAGCTGTTTTTT. V is TRBV24-1 and J is TRBJ2-2; weak D call: TRBD2 (5 bases). Trimming left V 4 bases short and J 6 bases short, with 14 bases between. CDR1 KGHDR and CDR2 SFDVKD come from the germline V gene. The CDR3 loop spans 15 amino acids.